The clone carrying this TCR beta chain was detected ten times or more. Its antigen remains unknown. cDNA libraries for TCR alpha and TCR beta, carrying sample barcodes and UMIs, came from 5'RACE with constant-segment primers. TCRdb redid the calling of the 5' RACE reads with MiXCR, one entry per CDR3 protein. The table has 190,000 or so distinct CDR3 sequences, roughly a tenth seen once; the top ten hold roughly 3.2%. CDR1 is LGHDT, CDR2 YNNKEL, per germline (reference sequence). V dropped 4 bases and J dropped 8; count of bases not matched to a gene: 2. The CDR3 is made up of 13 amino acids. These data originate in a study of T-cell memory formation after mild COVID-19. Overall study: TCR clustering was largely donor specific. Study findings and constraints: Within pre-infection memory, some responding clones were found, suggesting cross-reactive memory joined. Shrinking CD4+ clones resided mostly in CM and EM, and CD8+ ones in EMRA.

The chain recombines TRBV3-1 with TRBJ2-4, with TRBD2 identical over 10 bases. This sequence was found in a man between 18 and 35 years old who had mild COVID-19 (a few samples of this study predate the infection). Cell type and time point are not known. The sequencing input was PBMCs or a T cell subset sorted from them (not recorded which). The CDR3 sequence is CASSLAGGDIQYF. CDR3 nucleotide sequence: TGTGCCAGCAGCCTAGCGGGGGGTGACATTCAGTACTTC.